This T cell receptor (beta chain) emerged from a study of cytomegalovirus exposure and HLA in healthy donors. At the level of the study: Falling in the Caucasian-associated ancestry cluster were 81% of under 500 genotyped donors.

In the PCR, 60 Vbeta and 13 Jbeta primers were used. TCRdb's table, derived via immunoSEQ multiplex PCR, lists solely in-frame clones and lacks some. Here the sample spans some 120,000 clones, 81% being singletons. For this clone: Antigen unknown.

CDR3 length equals 19 residues. V was pared by 4 bases and J by 0 bases, with 9 bases of the junction left unmatched. In germline, CDR1 is MNHEY, CDR2 SMNVEV (reference sequence). Study results and caveats: Presence/absence analyses assumed roughly uniform sequencing depth across donors, which may not hold.

This clonotype originated in a man in his late teens or twenties in good health and CMV-seropositive. The rearrangement links TRBV27 to TRBJ2-3; 14 positions match TRBD2. Sequencing input: PBMCs. Here the CDR3 reads CASSSRGTSGSSSTDTQYF. CDR3 coding DNA: TGTGCCAGCAGTTCCAGAGGGACTAGCGGGAGTTCTAGCACAGATACGCAGTATTTT.